This T cell receptor (beta chain) appears in the sequencing data of a study of CD8 T cells in cerebrospinal fluid in Alzheimer's disease. Notes on this clonotype: The antigen remains undetermined.

This CDR3 has 16 amino acids. Germline CDR1 reads LNHNV; CDR2 reads YYDKDF (reference sequence). 10X single-cell V(D)J and 5' gene-expression libraries profiled CSF cells. TCRdb reprocessed the 10x single-cell sequencing reads and stores each CDR3 protein as one record, lacking DNA. The listing records over a thousand distinct CDR3 sequences. Study-level findings and limits: No causal link between EBV and Alzheimer's follows from EBV-specific cerebrospinal fluid TCRs, authors warned.

Neurodegeneration in patients was confirmed with biomarkers including neurofilament, amyloid-beta and tau. The TCR sequence derives from a human donor with Parkinson's disease. The chain employs TRBV15 and TRBJ2-7; TCRdb's D gene call, TRBD1, goes unchecked for lack of DNA. The sample taken for sequencing was cerebrospinal fluid. CDR3 residues: CATSREPGQSPYEQYF.